The 12 T cell receptor beta chains below were found in one sample sequenced in a study of identical twins. TCRdb recomputed calls from the 5' RACE reads with MiXCR, one row per CDR3 protein. The profile shows about 520,000 distinct CDR3 sequences, about 20% of them singletons. The same sample was also used in a study of T cells expressing NK-cell markers.

The sequenced sample consisted of CD4+ T cells sorted from blood. Receptor source: a woman between 18 and 29 years old in good health.

V is TRBV25-1 and J is TRBJ2-7; D possibly uses TRBD1 or TRBD2 (5 bases each). CDR1 is MGHDK, CDR2 SYGVNS, per germline. Deletions cut 1 base from V and 2 bases from J, with 12 bases between. The CDR3 extends over 15 amino acids. CDR3 sequence (DNA): TGTGCCAGCAGTGAATTCCCGGGACCGCCCTACGAGCAGTACTTC. Protein sequence: CASSEFPGPPYEQYF.

The chain links TRBV7-8 to TRBJ1-6; D may be TRBD1 (5 bases). The CDR3 sequence is 15 residues long. In germline, CDR1 is SGHVS, CDR2 FQNEAQ. Between the trimmed V and J ends, which lost 2 bases and 6 bases, there was a span of 11 bases. CDR3 sequence: CASSLRAGINSPLHF. The CDR3 nucleotides read TGTGCCAGCAGCTTAAGAGCAGGGATTAATTCACCCCTCCACTTT.

The CDR3 region is CASTLSKDTQYF. The CDR3 DNA is TGTGCCAGCACCCTTAGTAAAGATACGCAGTATTTT. V is TRBV28 and J is TRBJ2-3; D is uncertain. Between the trimmed V and J ends, which lost 7 bases and 5 bases, there was a span of 10 bases. This CDR3 has 12 amino acids. CDR1 and CDR2 from the germline V gene are MDHEN and SYDVKM.

This clonotype was seen only a few times. The chain has TRBV20-1 and TRBJ1-1; the D is unclear. This CDR3 spans 12 amino acids. Germline V gene lookup returns CDR1 DFQATT and CDR2 SNEGSKA (reference sequence). CDR3 amino acids: CSRRRVNTEAFF. Written as DNA, the CDR3 is TGCAGCAGGAGAAGGGTGAACACTGAAGCTTTCTTT.

This clonotype has a handful of counts. The rearrangement links TRBV5-1 to TRBJ2-7; D remains unclear. Per germline, CDR1 SGHRS and CDR2 YFSETQ. V gave up 2 bases and J gave up 2 bases, with 11 bases separating them. The CDR3 has 14 amino acids. This chain's CDR3 is CASSFEATTYEQYF. As DNA, the CDR3 is TGCGCCAGCAGCTTTGAGGCTACCACCTACGAGCAGTACTTC.

This clonotype was observed a handful of times. This chain joins TRBV20-1 and TRBJ2-7; no clear D gene. This CDR3 is 13 amino acids long. Deletions cut 2 bases from V and 0 bases from J, with 8 bases between. From germline, CDR1 is DFQATT and CDR2 SNEGSKA (reference sequence). The CDR3 sequence: CSARTAFSYEQYF. The CDR3 coding sequence is TGCAGTGCTAGAACGGCTTTCTCCTACGAGCAGTACTTC.

This clonotype was counted only a few times. DNA for the CDR3: TGCAGTGCTAGATTAAGCGTAGATACGCAGTATTTT. Its protein is CSARLSVDTQYF. The chain recombines TRBV20-1 with TRBJ2-3; D gene uncertain. Germline CDR1 and CDR2: DFQATT and SNEGSKA (reference sequence). The ends were cut back, 2 bases at V and 5 bases at J, with 8 bases in the middle. The CDR3 totals 12 residues.

This clonotype was observed a few times. The CDR3 is CASSWGQGGNEQFF. The CDR3 DNA reads TGCGCCAGCAGCTGGGGACAGGGTGGCAATGAGCAGTTCTTC. This chain joins TRBV5-1 and TRBJ2-1; TRBD1 agrees at 9 bases. Looked up from germline, CDR1 is SGHRS and CDR2 is YFSETQ. The CDR3 extends over 14 amino acids. J was trimmed by 6 bases and V by 3 bases; bases with no gene match: 4.

The genes are TRBV7-6 and TRBJ2-1, with D perhaps given as TRBD1 or TRBD2 (5 bases each). Deletions cut 5 bases from V and 9 bases from J, with 14 bases between. This CDR3 contains 13 residues. The germline V gene has CDR1 SGHVS and CDR2 FNYEAQ. This chain's CDR3 is CASSPTEGSEQFF. The DNA of the CDR3 is TGTGCCAGCAGCCCGACTGAGGGGAGTGAGCAGTTCTTC.

V gene TRBV11-2 combines with J gene TRBJ2-1; D unresolved. Germline V gene lookup returns CDR1 SGHAT and CDR2 FQNNGV. The V end was cut by 8 bases, the J end by 4 bases, with 6 bases between. The CDR3 is 11 residues long. The CDR3 reads CASAKYNEQFF. CDR3 DNA sequence: TGTGCCAGCGCCAAGTACAATGAGCAGTTCTTC.

This clonotype showed up many times. The rearrangement joins TRBV20-1 to TRBJ2-5, with D possibly TRBD2 on 6 matching bases. Germline CDR1 is DFQATT and CDR2 is SNEGSKA (reference sequence). This CDR3 region has 13 residues. Trimming pared 5 bases from V and 1 base from J, leaving 11 bases between. CDR3 region: CSAGVAAQETQYF. CDR3 in DNA: TGCAGTGCTGGGGTAGCGGCCCAAGAGACCCAGTACTTC.

This clonotype was recorded a few times. V gene TRBV20-1 combines with J gene TRBJ2-5, with D hard to call. CDR1 is DFQATT and CDR2 is SNEGSKA in the germline V gene (reference sequence). The ends were cut back, 3 bases at V and 1 base at J, with 15 bases in the middle. The CDR3 is 15 amino acids. This chain's CDR3 is CSASPPLGLQETQYF. DNA for the CDR3: TGCAGTGCTAGTCCCCCTCTAGGCCTCCAAGAGACCCAGTACTTC.